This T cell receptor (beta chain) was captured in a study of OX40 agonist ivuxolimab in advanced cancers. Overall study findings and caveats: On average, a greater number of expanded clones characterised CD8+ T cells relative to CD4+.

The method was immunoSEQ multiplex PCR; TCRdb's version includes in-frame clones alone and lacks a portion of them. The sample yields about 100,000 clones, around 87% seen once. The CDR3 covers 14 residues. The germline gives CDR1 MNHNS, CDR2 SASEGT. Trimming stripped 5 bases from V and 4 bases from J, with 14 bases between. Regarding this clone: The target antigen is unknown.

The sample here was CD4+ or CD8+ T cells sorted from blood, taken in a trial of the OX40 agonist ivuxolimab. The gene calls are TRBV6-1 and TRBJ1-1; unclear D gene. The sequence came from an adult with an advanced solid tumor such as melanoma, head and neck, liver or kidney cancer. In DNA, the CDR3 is TGTGCCAGCAGTTCAAGAGCGACGAGCACTGAAGCTTTCTTT. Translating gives CASSSRATSTEAFF.